This is a list of T cell receptor beta chains from one sample in a study of shared clonotypes between healthy human individuals. Profiled with immunoSEQ multiplex PCR; TCRdb holds only in-frame clones, not every one. The sample has roughly 1,000,000 clones, about four fifths seen once; the top ten hold approximately 0.5%. Sequenced input: memory CD4+ T cells from PBMCs. These receptors all come from a young man in good health. Some clones in this sample may be carry-over from other donors' samples. The CDR3 runs from the conserved cysteine through the conserved F or W. Fields, in order: D gene, V gene, clone size, CDR3 length, J gene, CDR3 DNA, CDR3 protein. The D gene is left open where the match is weak. Only part of the rows carry a size: once, few, many, or a class if the clone is expanded.

TRBD2	TRBV5-1	-	17	TRBJ2-1	TGCGCCAGCAGCCCACCCCAGACTAGCGGAGCCTACAATGAGCAGTTCTTC	CASSPPQTSGAYNEQFF
TRBD1	TRBV4-3	-	17	TRBJ1-2	TGCGCCAGCAGCCAAGAGGGGACAGGGGTCAGGCGGCGTGGCTACACCTTC	CASSQEGTGVRRRGYTF
-	TRBV7-2	-	13	TRBJ2-5	TGTGCCAGCAGCATCCAGGGTTGGGAGACCCAGTACTTC	CASSIQGWETQYF
TRBD1	TRBV5-1	-	13	TRBJ1-2	TGCGCCAGCATCGGGACAGGGTCAACGGGCTACACCTTC	CASIGTGSTGYTF
-	TRBV6-1	-	13	TRBJ1-1	TGTGCCAGCAGTGATACCGGGATCACTGAAGCTTTCTTT	CASSDTGITEAFF
-	TRBV7-9	-	15	TRBJ1-1	TGTGCCAGCAGCCGACTCCCGGGTTTTGCCACTGAAGCTTTCTTT	CASSRLPGFATEAFF
-	TRBV6-5	-	16	TRBJ1-2	TGTGCCAGCAGTTACTCGCAGGGACTAGCTAACTATGGCTACACCTTC	CASSYSQGLANYGYTF
-	TRBV5-6	-	17	TRBJ2-7	TGTGCCAGCAGCTTGGTCCTTACGGCACAGACGACCTACGAGCAGTACTTC	CASSLVLTAQTTYEQYF
TRBD1	TRBV5-1	-	15	TRBJ2-2	TGCGCCAGCAGGGGCTTCGGGACAGAAACCGGGGAGCTGTTTTTT	CASRGFGTETGELFF
TRBD1	TRBV4-2	-	14	TRBJ1-4	TGTGCCAGCAGCCCAGGACAGGGTACTGAAAAACTGTTTTTT	CASSPGQGTEKLFF
-	TRBV9	-	15	TRBJ2-3	TGTGCCAGCAGCTTGAACGGATCCCCCACAGATACGCAGTATTTT	CASSLNGSPTDTQYF
-	TRBV6-1	-	14	TRBJ1-1	TGTGCCAGCAGTGAAGTATGGGACCCAACTGTAGCTTTCTTT	CASSEVWDPTVAFF
-	TRBV27	-	14	TRBJ2-5	TGTGCCAGCAGTCCCGCCAGCCGAGGGGAGACCCAGTACTTC	CASSPASRGETQYF
TRBD2	TRBV28	few	12	TRBJ2-5	TGTGCCAGCAGTACCGGGGGGGAGACCCAGTACTTC	CASSTGGETQYF
-	TRBV5-4	-	13	TRBJ1-2	TGTGCCAGCAGCACAGACACTAACTATGGCTACACCTTC	CASSTDTNYGYTF
-	TRBV7-9	-	13	TRBJ2-7	TGTGCCAGGGGCGGGTTCAATCCCTACGAGCAGTACTTC	CARGGFNPYEQYF
TRBD1	TRBV28	-	16	TRBJ1-2	TGTGCCAGCACCCCCCGGGGACAGGGCTCGTGGTATGGCTACACCTTC	CASTPRGQGSWYGYTF
-	TRBV29-1	many	11	TRBJ2-1	TGCAGCACGAGACGGGTAAATGAGCAGTTCTTC	CSTRRVNEQFF
-	TRBV27	-	19	TRBJ2-6	TGTGCCAGCAGTTTAATAGGACGGACTTACTCGGGAGGGGCCAACGTCCTGACTTTC	CASSLIGRTYSGGANVLTF
-	TRBV7-2	-	15	TRBJ1-3	TGTGCCAGCAGCCCAGGCGGGGCGGAAAGAAACACCATATATTTT	CASSPGGAERNTIYF
-	TRBV27	-	16	TRBJ2-1	TGTGCCAGCAGTTTATCGCCGGGTGCGGTCTACAATGAGCAGTTCTTC	CASSLSPGAVYNEQFF
-	TRBV5-1	-	15	TRBJ2-1	TGCGCCAGCAGCTTGGGGGACGTAAGGCGGGCGGGGCAGTTCTTC	CASSLGDVRRAGQFF